This record concerns one T cell receptor (beta chain) sequence. The antigen is unknown. The sample comes from a study of vaccination effects on CD4 cells after COVID-19. Background on the study: Post-vaccine sampling occurred a median 72 days after the second dose. Findings of the study overall: Clones that were induced by infection or by vaccine showed marked contraction late after vaccination.

The V and J ends lost 7 bases and 1 base respectively, with 5 bases between them. The CDR3 totals 12 residues. Germline V gene data show CDR1 as MNHNY and CDR2 as SVGAGI (reference sequence). Ahead of sequencing, the ViraFEST assay grew antigen-specific CD4+ T cells using viral peptide pools. Culturing for 10 to 11 days preceded CD4+ T cell isolation. Participants got two doses of BNT162b2 or mRNA-1273 vaccine. About 1.8 million PBMC were seeded per well and grown in the presence of about 10 IU/ml IL-2 and 8.5 to 10 ug/ml peptides. Cultures received IL-2 medium that replaced half the medium on days 3 and 7. Using immunoSEQ multiplex PCR, the repertoire was profiled, and TCRdb retains in-frame clones only, with some absent. The table shows about 69,000 clones, with under 85% occurring only once.

This specimen was CD4+ T cells from PBMCs cultured with HCoV-OC43 spike peptides, taken after COVID-19 vaccination. Subset noted: HCoV-OC43 spike overlapping peptide pool stimulation. The chain recombines TRBV6-6 with TRBJ1-5; no reliable D call. This TCR came from a human donor who received a COVID-19 vaccine. The CDR3 here is CASTGSNQPQHF. The CDR3, as DNA: TGTGCCAGCACGGGCAGCAATCAGCCCCAGCATTTT.